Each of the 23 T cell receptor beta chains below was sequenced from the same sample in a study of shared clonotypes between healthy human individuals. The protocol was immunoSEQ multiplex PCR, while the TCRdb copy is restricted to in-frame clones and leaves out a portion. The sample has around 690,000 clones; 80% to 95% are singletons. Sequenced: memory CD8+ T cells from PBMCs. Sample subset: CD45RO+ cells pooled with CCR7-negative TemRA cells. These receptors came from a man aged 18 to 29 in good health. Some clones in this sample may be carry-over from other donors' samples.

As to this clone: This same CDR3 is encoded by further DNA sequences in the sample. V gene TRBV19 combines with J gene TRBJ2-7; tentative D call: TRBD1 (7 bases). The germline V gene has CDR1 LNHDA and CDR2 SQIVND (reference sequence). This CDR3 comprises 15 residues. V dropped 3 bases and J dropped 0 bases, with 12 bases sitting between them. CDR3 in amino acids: CASSISGGSSYEQYF. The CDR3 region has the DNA TGTGCCAGTAGTATCTCAGGGGGGAGCTCCTACGAGCAGTACTTC.

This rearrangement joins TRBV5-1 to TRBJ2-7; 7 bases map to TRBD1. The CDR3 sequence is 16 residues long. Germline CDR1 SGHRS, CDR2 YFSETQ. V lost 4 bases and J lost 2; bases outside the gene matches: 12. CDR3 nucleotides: TGCGCCAGCAGCCATGGGACAGACCTTTCTACCTACGAGCAGTACTTC. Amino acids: CASSHGTDLSTYEQYF.

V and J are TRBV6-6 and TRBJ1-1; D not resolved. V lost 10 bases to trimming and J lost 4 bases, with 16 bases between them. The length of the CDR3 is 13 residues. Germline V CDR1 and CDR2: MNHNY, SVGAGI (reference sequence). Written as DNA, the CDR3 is TGTGCCACCGGAATTGGGCAGAGCACTGAAGCTTTCTTT. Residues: CATGIGQSTEAFF.

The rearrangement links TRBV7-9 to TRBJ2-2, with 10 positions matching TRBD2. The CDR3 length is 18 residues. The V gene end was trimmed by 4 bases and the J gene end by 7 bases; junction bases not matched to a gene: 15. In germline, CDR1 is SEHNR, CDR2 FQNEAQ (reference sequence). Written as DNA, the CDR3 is TGTGCCAGCAGCTCGACCGGTAGCGGGAGGACTCGGGTCGGGGAGCTGTTTTTT. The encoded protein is CASSSTGSGRTRVGELFF.

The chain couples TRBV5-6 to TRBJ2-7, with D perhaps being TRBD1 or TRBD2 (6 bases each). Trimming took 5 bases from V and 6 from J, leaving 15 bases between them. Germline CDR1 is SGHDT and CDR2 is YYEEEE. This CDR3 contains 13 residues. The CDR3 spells CASSRGPRGEQYF. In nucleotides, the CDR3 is TGTGCCAGCAGTCGGGGGCCTAGGGGCGAGCAGTACTTC.

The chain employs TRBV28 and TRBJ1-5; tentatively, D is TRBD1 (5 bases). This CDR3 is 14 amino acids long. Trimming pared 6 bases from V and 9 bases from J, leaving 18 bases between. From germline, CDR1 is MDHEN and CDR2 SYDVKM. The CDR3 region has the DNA TGTGCCAGCAGCCCGGTGGGGGAAAGGGGGCCCCAGCATTTT. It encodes CASSPVGERGPQHF.

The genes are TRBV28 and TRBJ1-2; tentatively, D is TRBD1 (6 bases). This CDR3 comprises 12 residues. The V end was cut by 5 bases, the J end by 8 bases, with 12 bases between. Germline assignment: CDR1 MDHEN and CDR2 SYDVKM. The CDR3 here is CASSRGAVGYTF. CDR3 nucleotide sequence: TGTGCCAGCAGTAGGGGGGCGGTCGGCTACACCTTC.

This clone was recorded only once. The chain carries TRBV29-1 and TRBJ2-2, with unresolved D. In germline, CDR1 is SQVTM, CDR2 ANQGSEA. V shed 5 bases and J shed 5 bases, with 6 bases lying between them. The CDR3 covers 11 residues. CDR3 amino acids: CSVPVTGELFF. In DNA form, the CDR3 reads TGCAGCGTTCCAGTTACCGGGGAGCTGTTTTTT.

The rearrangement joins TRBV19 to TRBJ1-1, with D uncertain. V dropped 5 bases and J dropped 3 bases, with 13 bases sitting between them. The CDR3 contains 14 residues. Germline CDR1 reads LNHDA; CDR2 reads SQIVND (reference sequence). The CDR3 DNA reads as TGTGCCAGTAGTGTCACGAACGAGGACACTGAAGCTTTCTTT. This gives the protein CASSVTNEDTEAFF.

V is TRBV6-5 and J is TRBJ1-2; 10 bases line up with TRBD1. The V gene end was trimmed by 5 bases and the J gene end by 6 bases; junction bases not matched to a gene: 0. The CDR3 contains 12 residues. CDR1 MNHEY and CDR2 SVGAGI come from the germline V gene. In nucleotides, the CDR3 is TGTGCCAGCAGTGACAGGGGGCATGGCTACACCTTC. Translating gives CASSDRGHGYTF.

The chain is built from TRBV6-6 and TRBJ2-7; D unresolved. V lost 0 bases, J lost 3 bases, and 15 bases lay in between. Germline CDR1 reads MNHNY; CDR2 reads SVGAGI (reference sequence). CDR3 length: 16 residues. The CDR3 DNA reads TGTGCCAGCAGTTACTCGATAGTGGAGAGTGACTACGAGCAGTACTTC. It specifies CASSYSIVESDYEQYF.

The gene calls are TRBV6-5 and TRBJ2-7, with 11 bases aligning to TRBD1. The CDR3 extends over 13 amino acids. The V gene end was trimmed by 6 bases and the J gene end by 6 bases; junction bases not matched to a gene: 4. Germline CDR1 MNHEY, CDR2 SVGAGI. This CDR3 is CASSFGTGGEQYF. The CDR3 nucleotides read TGTGCCAGCAGCTTCGGGACAGGGGGCGAGCAGTACTTC.

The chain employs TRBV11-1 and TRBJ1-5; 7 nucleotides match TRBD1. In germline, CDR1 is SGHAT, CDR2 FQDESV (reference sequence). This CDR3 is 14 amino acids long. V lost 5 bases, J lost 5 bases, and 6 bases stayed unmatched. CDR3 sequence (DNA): TGTGCCAGCAGCCCGCAGGGGGAGTATCAGCCCCAGCATTTT. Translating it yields CASSPQGEYQPQHF. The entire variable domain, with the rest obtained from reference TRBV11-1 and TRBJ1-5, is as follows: EAEVAQSPRYKITEKSQAVAFWCDPISGHATLYWYRQILGQGPELLVQFQDESVVDDSQLPKDRFSAERLKGVDSTLKIQPAELGDSAMYLCASSPQGEYQPQHFGDGTRLSIL.

The CDR3 region is CASSSTGDPEDTQYF. The CDR3 DNA sequence: TGTGCCAGCAGTTCCACAGGGGACCCCGAAGATACGCAGTATTTT. V gene TRBV28 combines with J gene TRBJ2-3; TRBD1 aligns across 7 bases. V shed 4 bases, J shed 5 bases, and the junction held 9 bases outside the gene matches. CDR1 and CDR2 (germline): MDHEN, SYDVKM. This CDR3 region has 15 residues.

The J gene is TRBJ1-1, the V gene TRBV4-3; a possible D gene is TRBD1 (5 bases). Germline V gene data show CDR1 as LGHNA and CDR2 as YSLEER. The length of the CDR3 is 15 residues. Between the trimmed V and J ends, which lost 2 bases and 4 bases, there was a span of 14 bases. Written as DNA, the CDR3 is TGCGCCAGCAGCCAACTTCGGGACTGGGGCACTGAAGCTTTCTTT. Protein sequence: CASSQLRDWGTEAFF.

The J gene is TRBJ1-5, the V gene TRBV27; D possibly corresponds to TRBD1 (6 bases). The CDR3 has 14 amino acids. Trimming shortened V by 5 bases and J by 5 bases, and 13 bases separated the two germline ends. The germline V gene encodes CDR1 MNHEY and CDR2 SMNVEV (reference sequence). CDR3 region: CASSRRQADQPQHF. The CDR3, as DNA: TGTGCCAGCAGTCGACGACAGGCCGATCAGCCCCAGCATTTT.

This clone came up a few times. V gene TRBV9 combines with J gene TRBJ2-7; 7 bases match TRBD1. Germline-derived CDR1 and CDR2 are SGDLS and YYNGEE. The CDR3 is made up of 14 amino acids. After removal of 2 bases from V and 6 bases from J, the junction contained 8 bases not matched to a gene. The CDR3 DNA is TGTGCCAGCAGCGTGACCACAGGGGCCCCCGAGCAGTACTTC. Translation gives CASSVTTGAPEQYF.

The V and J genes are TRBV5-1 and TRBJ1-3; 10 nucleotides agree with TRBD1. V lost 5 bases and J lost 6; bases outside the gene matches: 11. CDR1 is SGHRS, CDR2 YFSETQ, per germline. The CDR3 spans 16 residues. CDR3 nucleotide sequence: TGCGCCAGCAGTCCTCACCCGGGACAGGGGCAAAACACCATATATTTT. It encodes CASSPHPGQGQNTIYF.

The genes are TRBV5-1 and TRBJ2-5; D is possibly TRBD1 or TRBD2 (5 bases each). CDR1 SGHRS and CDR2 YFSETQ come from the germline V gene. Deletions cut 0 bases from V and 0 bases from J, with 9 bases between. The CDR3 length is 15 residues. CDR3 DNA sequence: TGCGCCAGCAGCTTGGGGTGGGGGTACCAAGAGACCCAGTACTTC. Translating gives CASSLGWGYQETQYF.

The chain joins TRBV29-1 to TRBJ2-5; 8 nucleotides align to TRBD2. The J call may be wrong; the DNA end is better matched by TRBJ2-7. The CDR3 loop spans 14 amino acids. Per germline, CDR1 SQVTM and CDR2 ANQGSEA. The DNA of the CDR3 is TGCAGCGCCGTAGTGACTAGCGAGCCCTACGAGCAGTACTTC. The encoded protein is CSAVVTSEPYEQYF.

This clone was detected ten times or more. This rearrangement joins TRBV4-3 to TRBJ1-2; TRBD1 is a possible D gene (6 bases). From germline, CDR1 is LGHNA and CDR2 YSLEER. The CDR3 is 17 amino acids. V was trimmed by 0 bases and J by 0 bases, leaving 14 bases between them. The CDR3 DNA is TGCGCCAGCAGCCAAGATATGGGGACAATAGCTAACTATGGCTACACCTTC. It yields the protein CASSQDMGTIANYGYTF.

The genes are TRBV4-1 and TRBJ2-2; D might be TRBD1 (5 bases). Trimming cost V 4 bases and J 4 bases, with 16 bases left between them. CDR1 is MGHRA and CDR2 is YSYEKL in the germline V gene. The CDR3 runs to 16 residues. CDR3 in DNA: TGCGCCAGCAGCCTTGGGGCGTGGGGTACCACCGGGGAGCTGTTTTTT. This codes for CASSLGAWGTTGELFF.

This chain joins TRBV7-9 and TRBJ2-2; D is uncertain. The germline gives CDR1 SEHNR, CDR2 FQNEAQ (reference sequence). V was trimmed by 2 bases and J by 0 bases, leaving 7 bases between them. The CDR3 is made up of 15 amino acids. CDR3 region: CASSLSSSNTGELFF. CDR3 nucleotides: TGTGCCAGCAGCTTATCGAGTTCGAACACCGGGGAGCTGTTTTTT.